The 10 T cell receptor beta chains listed next were all sequenced from one sample in a study of cytomegalovirus exposure and HLA in healthy donors. 60 Vbeta and 13 Jbeta primers were used in PCR. Clones were read by immunoSEQ multiplex PCR, and TCRdb kept only the in-frame ones, dropping some. The profile shows roughly 150,000 clones, more than 75% of them singletons. Sequencing was done on a sample of PBMCs. The source of these receptors is a male donor in good health and CMV-seronegative.

This chain links TRBV28 with TRBJ2-5; D perhaps matches TRBD1 (6 bases). This CDR3 is built from 16 residues. The germline gives CDR1 MDHEN, CDR2 SYDVKM. The V gene lost 4 bases and the J gene lost 1 base, with 16 bases spanning the gap. The CDR3 here is CASSSYLTGRQETQYF. The CDR3 DNA reads TGTGCCAGCAGTTCGTACTTAACAGGGCGCCAAGAGACCCAGTACTTC.

V usage is TRBV7-7 and J usage is TRBJ2-1; 7 nucleotides match TRBD1. There are 15 residues in the CDR3. Trimming cost V 1 base and J 1 base; bases outside gene matches: 1. Germline V gene lookup returns CDR1 SSHAT and CDR2 FNYEAQ (reference sequence). CDR3 sequence (DNA): TGTGCCAGCAGCTTAGAGACAGGGTCCTACAATGAGCAGTTCTTC. Translation gives CASSLETGSYNEQFF.

V and J are TRBV28 and TRBJ2-7, with 11 bases fitting TRBD2. The germline CDR1 and CDR2 sequences are MDHEN and SYDVKM. The CDR3 has 17 amino acids. V shed 6 bases and J 5 bases; nucleotides not matched to a gene: 15. CDR3 amino acids: CASSWGLAGGRRDEQYF. In nucleotides, the CDR3 is TGTGCCAGCAGCTGGGGGCTAGCGGGAGGTCGTCGGGACGAGCAGTACTTC.

This chain uses TRBV27 with TRBJ2-7; 9 bases are shared with TRBD1. V was pared by 5 bases and J by 2 bases, with 7 bases of the junction left unmatched. This CDR3 is built from 15 residues. The germline gives CDR1 MNHEY, CDR2 SMNVEV (reference sequence). CDR3: CASSRPGQGTYEQYF. The CDR3 DNA follows: TGTGCCAGCAGTCGTCCGGGACAGGGTACCTACGAGCAGTACTTC.

The chain has TRBV7-8 and TRBJ2-5; tentatively, D is TRBD2 (6 bases). The J call is uncertain, as TRBJ2-7 better fits the DNA end. The germline gives CDR1 SGHVS, CDR2 FQNEAQ. This CDR3 spans 14 amino acids. The DNA for the CDR3 is TGTGCCAGCAGCTTAGCGGAGGGGTGGGACGAGCAGTACTTC. Residues: CASSLAEGWDEQYF.

This chain joins TRBV7-2 and TRBJ2-2, with 11 bases fitting TRBD2. Germline loops: CDR1 SGHTA, CDR2 FQGNSA. The V segment lost 5 bases and the J segment 7 bases; nucleotides outside the gene matches: 3. There are 14 residues in the CDR3. CDR3 sequence (DNA): TGTGCCAGCAGCCCCGGGACTAGCGGCGGGGAGCTGTTTTTT. Translating gives CASSPGTSGGELFF.

V gene TRBV29-1 combines with J gene TRBJ2-3, with D maybe TRBD2 (5 bases). The CDR3 runs to 11 residues. V shed 7 bases and J shed 6 bases, with 11 bases lying between them. Germline V gives CDR1 SQVTM, CDR2 ANQGSEA. For the CDR3, the DNA is TGCAGCGGGACTTCCGTGGATACGCAGTATTTT. Translated: CSGTSVDTQYF.

The rearrangement links TRBV18 to TRBJ1-5; 7 bases agree with TRBD1. CDR1 and CDR2 (germline): KGHSH, LQKENI. The J segment lost 7 bases and the V segment lost 2 bases, leaving 5 bases of the junction unmatched. This CDR3 region has 14 residues. CDR3 DNA sequence: TGTGCCAGCTCACCATCAGGGGGGAGCCAGCCCCAGCATTTT. This encodes CASSPSGGSQPQHF.

The chain combines TRBV4-1 with TRBJ2-4, with TRBD1 matching over 8 bases. The germline gives CDR1 MGHRA, CDR2 YSYEKL. With V trimmed by 3 bases and J by 3 bases, 7 bases remained unmatched. This CDR3 is built from 16 residues. The CDR3: CASSQETGAIKNIQYF. The CDR3 DNA follows: TGCGCCAGCAGCCAGGAGACAGGGGCGATCAAAAACATTCAGTACTTC.

The rearrangement uses TRBV11-3 and TRBJ2-2, with no clear D. The germline CDR1 and CDR2 sequences are SGHNT and YENEEA. V gave up 5 bases and J gave up 6 bases, with 13 bases separating them. The CDR3 is made up of 14 amino acids. CDR3 nucleotides: TGTGCCAGCAGCCGCGCCCGTTGGTCCGGGGAGCTGTTTTTT. As protein: CASSRARWSGELFF.